A single sample is the source of the 20 T cell receptor beta chains below, sequenced in a study of technical replicates of blood from a handful of donors. Here immunoSEQ multiplex PCR was the method, and the copy in TCRdb shows in-frame clones only, minus some. The table records under 85,000 clones, about 93% of them present only once. Sequencing was carried out using T cells isolated from PBMCs. Every receptor here comes from a human donor in good health.

This chain links TRBV2 with TRBJ2-5; 9 nucleotides agree with TRBD2. V lost 1 base and J lost 5; bases outside the gene matches: 8. The germline V gene has CDR1 SNHLY and CDR2 FYNNEI. This CDR3 has 16 residues. The CDR3 region is CASSEVLAGVWETQYF. The CDR3 region has the DNA TGTGCCAGCAGTGAAGTATTAGCGGGAGTATGGGAGACCCAGTACTTC.

The chain links TRBV27 to TRBJ2-3; no reliable D call. Trimming removed 5 bases at V and 3 bases at J, with 3 bases between. The germline CDR1 and CDR2 sequences are MNHEY and SMNVEV (reference sequence). The CDR3 is 11 residues long. This CDR3 is CASSTTDTQYF. The CDR3 DNA follows: TGTGCCAGCAGTACAACAGATACGCAGTATTTT.

The gene calls are TRBV10-3 and TRBJ1-5; possible D gene TRBD1, 6 bases. This CDR3 is built from 15 residues. Trimming pared 5 bases from V and 2 bases from J, leaving 13 bases between. Looked up from germline, CDR1 is ENHRY and CDR2 is SYGVKD. In DNA, the CDR3 is TGTGCCATCAGTTGGGACACTCAGGGCAATCAGCCCCAGCATTTT. It codes for CAISWDTQGNQPQHF.

The rearrangement links TRBV7-9 to TRBJ1-3; D might be TRBD1 (5 bases). The CDR3 extends over 15 amino acids. The germline V and J ends were trimmed by 3 bases and 4 bases, with 13 bases remaining between them. Germline assignment: CDR1 SEHNR and CDR2 FQNEAQ (reference sequence). CDR3 in DNA: TGTGCCAGCAGCTTTCTGGACATATCCGGAAACACCATATATTTT. It yields the protein CASSFLDISGNTIYF.

The chain has TRBV29-1 and TRBJ2-3; TRBD2 matches 11 bases. CDR3 length: 13 amino acids. Unmatched junction bases numbered 4, after V lost 5 bases and J lost 6 bases. The germline CDR1 and CDR2 sequences are SQVTM and ANQGSEA. CDR3 nucleotides: TGCAGCGTTCGGCTAGCGGGAGGCGATACGCAGTATTTT. Its translation: CSVRLAGGDTQYF.

The chain carries TRBV19 and TRBJ2-6; 12 positions match TRBD2. CDR3 length equals 17 residues. The V gene's germline CDR1 is LNHDA and CDR2 SQIVND (reference sequence). Losses at the gene ends were 7 bases for V and 2 bases for J; bases not matched to a gene: 6. The CDR3 protein is CASILTSGRAGANVLTF. The CDR3 coding sequence is TGTGCCAGTATTCTGACTAGCGGGAGAGCTGGGGCCAACGTCCTGACTTTC.

This clone was found once. The chain combines TRBV9 with TRBJ1-4; weak D call: TRBD1 (5 bases). With 3 bases removed from V and 6 bases from J, the gap between germline ends came to 15 bases. The V gene's germline CDR1 is SGDLS and CDR2 YYNGEE. The CDR3 covers 15 residues. The CDR3 DNA follows: TGTGCCAGCAGCGAGGGGTCAGGGATTGATGAAAAACTGTTTTTT. It yields the protein CASSEGSGIDEKLFF.

The chain uses TRBV6-6 and TRBJ2-1; 7 bases line up with TRBD2. The CDR3 totals 15 residues. The ends lost 7 bases at V and 3 bases at J; junction bases unmatched: 9. Germline values: CDR1 MNHNY, CDR2 SVGAGI (reference sequence). CDR3 sequence: CASTSSGNFYNEQFF. The CDR3 nucleotides read TGTGCCAGCACGTCCAGCGGGAACTTCTACAATGAGCAGTTCTTC.

This chain uses TRBV30 with TRBJ2-2; weak D call: TRBD2 (5 bases). Germline CDR1 is GTSNPN and CDR2 is SVGIG (reference sequence). Trimming stripped 8 bases from V and 6 bases from J, with 16 bases between. This CDR3 is 13 amino acids long. CDR3 amino acids: CAGSGQEAGELFF. Written as DNA, the CDR3 is TGTGCCGGATCCGGGCAGGAGGCCGGGGAGCTGTTTTTT.

This clone occurred once. The rearrangement links TRBV28 to TRBJ1-1; perhaps TRBD1 as D (5 bases). The length of the CDR3 is 11 residues. Deletions cut 11 bases from V and 4 bases from J, with 11 bases between. From germline, CDR1 is MDHEN and CDR2 SYDVKM. CDR3 protein: CALWRGTEAFF. Written as DNA, the CDR3 is TGTGCCCTGTGGAGGGGCACTGAAGCTTTCTTT.

V gene TRBV25-1 combines with J gene TRBJ2-5; TRBD1 matches at 8 bases. With V trimmed by 4 bases and J by 4 bases, 5 bases remained unmatched. Germline-derived CDR1 and CDR2 are MGHDK and SYGVNS. The CDR3 runs to 14 residues. This CDR3 is CASSAWTGIETQYF. The CDR3 DNA sequence: TGTGCCAGCAGTGCCTGGACAGGGATAGAGACCCAGTACTTC.

The V call is TRBV10-1, the J call TRBJ1-1; 8 bases line up with TRBD1. From germline, CDR1 is WNHNN and CDR2 SYGVQD (reference sequence). V shed 6 bases and J 5 bases; nucleotides not matched to a gene: 8. This CDR3 region has 14 residues. CDR3 in amino acids: CASRPGTGLTEAFF. CDR3 coding DNA: TGCGCCAGCAGGCCCGGGACAGGCTTGACTGAAGCTTTCTTT.

This CDR3 reads CASSHLTGGATEAFF. The CDR3 DNA follows: TGTGCCAGCAGCCACCTGACAGGGGGCGCGACTGAAGCTTTCTTT. The chain links TRBV4-2 to TRBJ1-1; 10 nucleotides match TRBD1. The germline V gene encodes CDR1 LGHNA and CDR2 YNFKEQ. After removal of 3 bases from V and 5 bases from J, the junction contained 6 bases not matched to a gene. The CDR3 consists of 15 residues.

This chain joins TRBV25-1 and TRBJ2-1; D may be TRBD1 (5 bases). This CDR3 is 16 amino acids long. The V gene's germline CDR1 is MGHDK and CDR2 SYGVNS. The V and J ends lost 1 base and 2 bases respectively, with 12 bases between them. The CDR3 region is CASSEWGDGTYNEQFF. The DNA of the CDR3 is TGTGCCAGCAGTGAATGGGGCGATGGCACCTACAATGAGCAGTTCTTC. The full variable domain, completed using reference TRBV25-1 and TRBJ2-1, is EADIYQTPRYLVIGTGKKITLECSQTMGHDKMYWYQQDPGMELHLIHYSYGVNSTEKGDLSSESTVSRIRTEHFPLTLESARPSHTSQYLCASSEWGDGTYNEQFFGPGTRLTVL.

V gene TRBV18 combines with J gene TRBJ2-3; D may be TRBD1 (6 bases). V lost 4 bases and J 0 bases, leaving 8 bases between the germline ends. Germline V gives CDR1 KGHSH, CDR2 LQKENI. This CDR3 has 14 amino acids. Here the CDR3 reads CASSQQGSTDTQYF. The DNA for the CDR3 is TGTGCCAGCTCACAGCAGGGGAGCACAGATACGCAGTATTTT.

This chain links TRBV6-1 with TRBJ2-2; D unresolved. Germline V gives CDR1 MNHNS, CDR2 SASEGT. CDR3 length: 14 residues. Deletions cut 6 bases from V and 2 bases from J, with 10 bases between. CDR3: CASRPLQNTGELFF. In DNA, the CDR3 is TGTGCCAGCAGGCCACTTCAAAACACCGGGGAGCTGTTTTTT.

This chain joins TRBV7-8 and TRBJ2-7, with a tentative D call TRBD2 (6 bases). CDR1 and CDR2 (germline): SGHVS, FQNEAQ. V lost 2 bases to trimming and J lost 5 bases, with 13 bases between them. The CDR3 runs to 14 residues. The CDR3 bases are TGTGCCAGCAGCTTAAGTAGCGGAGCAAACGAGCAGTACTTC. It is translated as CASSLSSGANEQYF.

In nucleotides, the CDR3 is TGTGCCAGCAGCTTAGGCGGGGGTTCTCCCTACGAGCAGTACTTC. Protein sequence: CASSLGGGSPYEQYF. The chain links TRBV7-2 to TRBJ2-7, with 7 positions matching TRBD2. Germline V gene data show CDR1 as SGHTA and CDR2 as FQGNSA. V was clipped by 1 base and J by 2 bases; unmatched bases: 5. This CDR3 spans 15 amino acids.

This chain links TRBV29-1 with TRBJ2-7, with a tentative D call TRBD1 (7 bases). Germline lookup yields CDR1 SQVTM and CDR2 ANQGSEA. The CDR3 runs to 13 residues. V was pared by 1 base and J by 3 bases, with 10 bases between. The CDR3 here is CSVEGQGGYEQYF. Written as DNA, the CDR3 is TGCAGCGTTGAAGGACAGGGAGGCTACGAGCAGTACTTC.

V and J are TRBV14 and TRBJ1-5; D is unclear. Per the germline V gene, CDR1 is SGHDN and CDR2 is FVKESK. The ends were cut back, 5 bases at V and 4 bases at J, with 6 bases in the middle. CDR3 length: 12 residues. CDR3 sequence reads: CASSYGNQPQHF. The CDR3 DNA is TGTGCCAGCAGCTACGGGAATCAGCCCCAGCATTTT.